This T cell receptor beta chain was profiled in a study of blood T cell repertoires in COVID-19. Study in general: The United States, Italy and Spain supplied acute and convalescent COVID-19 samples. Sources were T cells, B-cell-depleted T cells, or PBMCs; the material itself was cDNA or gDNA.

Authors' methods: Reference gene primer amplification gave nucleated cell count estimates. The repertoire was sequenced with immunoSEQ multiplex PCR; TCRdb's copy has only in-frame clones and lacks some. V and J calls and clone size are those listed in that table; D and trimming were worked out from the DNA. The data hold some 210,000 clones, with 92% observed a single time. This clone has just one count. V trimming: 5 bases; J trimming: 9 bases; junction bases outside the gene matches: 16. Germline loops: CDR1 SGHVS, CDR2 FQNEAQ. The CDR3 length is 16 residues. Sequenced sample: peripheral blood. The V call is TRBV7-8, the J call TRBJ2-1; 7 bases align to TRBD2. This sequence was found in a man aged 25-45 years with acute or convalescent COVID-19. CDR3 coding DNA: TGTGCCAGCAGCCCTAGGCAATCTAGCGGTCATGTTGAGCAGTTCTTC. It encodes CASSPRQSSGHVEQFF.